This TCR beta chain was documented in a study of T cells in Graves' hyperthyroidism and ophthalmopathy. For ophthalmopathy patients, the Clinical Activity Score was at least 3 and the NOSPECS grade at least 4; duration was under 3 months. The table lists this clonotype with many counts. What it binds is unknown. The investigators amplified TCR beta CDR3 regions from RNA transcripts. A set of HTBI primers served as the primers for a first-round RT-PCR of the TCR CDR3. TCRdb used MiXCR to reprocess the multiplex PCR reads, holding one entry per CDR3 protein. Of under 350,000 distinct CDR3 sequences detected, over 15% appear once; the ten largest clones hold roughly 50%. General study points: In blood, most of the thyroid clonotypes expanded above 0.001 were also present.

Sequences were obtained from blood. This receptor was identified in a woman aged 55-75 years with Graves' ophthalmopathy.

The DNA for the CDR3 is TGTGCCAGCAGCCCTAGGGGTTTAGCGGGGATTAACTCAAACTCCTACAATGAGCAGTTCTTC. Protein: CASSPRGLAGINSNSYNEQFF. The V call is TRBV7-2, the J call TRBJ2-1, with 8 bases that match TRBD2. Germline CDR1 SGHTA, CDR2 FQGNSA. This CDR3 is built from 21 residues. Losses at the gene ends were 5 bases for V and 0 bases for J; bases not matched to a gene: 21. The full variable domain, rest sourced from reference TRBV7-2 and TRBJ2-1, is GAGVSQSPSNKVTEKGKDVELRCDPISGHTALYWYRQSLGQGLEFLIYFQGNSAPDKSGLPSDRFSAERTGGSVSTLTIQRTQQEDSAVYLCASSPRGLAGINSNSYNEQFFGPGTRLTVL.